This T cell receptor (beta chain) was sequenced in a study of cytomegalovirus exposure and HLA in healthy donors. CDR1 and CDR2 (germline): LGHNT, FRNRAP. V shed 0 bases and J 5 bases; nucleotides not matched to a gene: 11. The length of the CDR3 is 18 residues. 60 Vbeta and 13 Jbeta primers were used in PCR. The table came from immunoSEQ multiplex PCR; TCRdb's copy has only in-frame clones and leaves some out. The table has about 180,000 clones, about four fifths seen once. This clonotype was sampled from a young man in good health and CMV-seropositive. The gene calls are TRBV12-5 and TRBJ2-2; 8 bases map to TRBD1. Material for sequencing was PBMCs. The CDR3 reads CASGLVKVGDRWTGELFF. CDR3 nucleotides: TGTGCTAGTGGTTTGGTAAAGGTCGGGGACAGGTGGACCGGGGAGCTGTTTTTT. Looking up the rest from reference TRBV12-5 and TRBJ2-2 gives the full variable domain: DARVTQTPRHKVTEMGQEVTMRCQPILGHNTVFWYRQTMMQGLELLAYFRNRAPLDDSGMPKDRFSAEMPDATLATLKIQPSEPRDSAVYFCASGLVKVGDRWTGELFFGEGSRLTVL.